This entry is about one T cell receptor beta chain. The source of the sample is a study of blood T cell repertoires in COVID-19. The wider study: COVID-19 samples from acute and convalescent phases originated in the United States, Italy and Spain.

Original methodology: Reference gene primer amplification yielded estimated nucleated cell counts. Some clones are missing from TCRdb's copy, which holds only in-frame ones; the method was immunoSEQ multiplex PCR. V, J and clone size are taken as reported in that table, and D and trimming were inferred from the DNA itself. Of about 100,000 clones listed, about 90% are singletons. The sequencing sample was made of peripheral blood. The sequence came from a human donor with active COVID-19. The donor label of this sample is uncertain.

The CDR3 DNA reads as TGCAGCGTTGGAGGAAGCTCCTACAATGAGCAGTTCTTC. Its translation: CSVGGSSYNEQFF. The V call is TRBV29-1, the J call TRBJ2-1, with D hard to call. This CDR3 contains 13 residues. The germline V gene encodes CDR1 SQVTM and CDR2 ANQGSEA. With 4 bases removed from V and 0 bases from J, the gap between germline ends came to 7 bases.